This TCR beta chain was obtained from a study of CD8 T cells in Susac syndrome. Study details: Intravenous immunoglobulin alone or corticosteroids were being given to patients with Susac syndrome at blood draw, unless they were therapy-naive.

General study results and limits: Clonal expansion was absent from the CD4+ T cell repertoires in Susac syndrome.

TCR beta sequences were obtained from blood CD8+ and CD4+ T cells. The authors negatively isolated CD8+ and CD4+ T cells and FACS-enriched TEMRA cells. Reverse transcription of about 0.45 to 1 ug RNA used random hexamers. TCRdb re-derived calls from the immunoSEQ multiplex PCR reads in MiXCR, one entry per CDR3 protein. Of 200,000 to 300,000 distinct CDR3 sequences in the sample, 90% to 97% were seen once. The CDR3 loop spans 14 amino acids. Germline values: CDR1 GTSNPN, CDR2 SVGIG (reference sequence). Germline trimming cut 0 bases from V and 10 bases from J; bases unmatched to any gene: 10. As for this clonotype: Its specificity is not known.

The source of this sequence is a human donor with Susac syndrome. J is TRBJ1-1 and V is TRBV30; 8 bases are shared with TRBD1. The sample taken for sequencing was CD4+ T cells from PBMCs. The DNA of the CDR3 is TGTGCCTGGAGTGTACGACGGCAGGGGGCGGGAGCTTTCTTT. It yields the protein CAWSVRRQGAGAFF. Complete variable domain (other parts from reference TRBV30 and TRBJ1-1): SQTIHQWPATLVQPVGSPLSLECTVEGTSNPNLYWYRQAAGRGLQLLFYSVGIGQISSEVPQNLSASRPQDRQFILSSKKLLLSDSGFYLCAWSVRRQGAGAFFGQGTRLTVV.